These T cell receptor beta chains were read from a single sample in a study of CD8+CD57+ T cells in acquired aplastic anemia. TCRdb reprocessed the reads with MiXCR, giving one entry per CDR3 protein. The sample lists 210,000 or so distinct CDR3 sequences; less than 60% were seen once. The sequenced material came from sorted CD4+, CD8+, or CD8+CD57+ T cells (not recorded which) from PBMCs. The receptors shown here come from a human donor with aplastic anemia. Each CDR3 is given with its conserved first and last residue. D genes are given only for firm matches. The size entry is marked missing in some rows and otherwise reads once, few, many or a size class.

D	size	V	J	CDR3	DNA
-	-	TRBV20-1	TRBJ2-3	CSARRSVTDTQYF	TGCAGTGCTAGAAGGTCGGTCACAGATACGCAGTATTTT
-	many	TRBV5-1	TRBJ2-3	CASSLVFDTSTDTQYF	TGCGCCAGCAGCTTGGTTTTCGACACTAGCACAGATACGCAGTATTTT
TRBD1	many	TRBV7-9	TRBJ2-7	CASSSTGGRSYEQYF	TGTGCCAGCAGCTCTACAGGGGGCCGGTCCTACGAGCAGTACTTC
-	-	TRBV7-3	TRBJ2-3	CASRSGATDTQYF	TGTGCCAGCCGATCGGGGGCCACAGATACGCAGTATTTT
TRBD1	-	TRBV5-8	TRBJ1-5	CASSLGQGFNQPQHF	TGTGCCAGCAGCCTGGGACAGGGATTTAATCAGCCCCAGCATTTT
TRBD1	many	TRBV7-2	TRBJ1-5	CASSLEEGAHQPQHF	TGTGCCAGCAGCTTAGAGGAGGGGGCTCACCAGCCCCAGCATTTT
TRBD2	-	TRBV7-6	TRBJ2-1	CASSLGLAGGLTYNEQFF	TGTGCCAGCAGCTTGGGACTAGCGGGGGGCCTCACCTACAATGAGCAGTTCTTC
-	-	TRBV4-3	TRBJ2-3	CASSNRDTSTDTQYF	TGCGCCAGCAGCAACCGGGACACTTCCACAGATACGCAGTATTTT
-	-	TRBV3-1	TRBJ2-2	CASSQGAGATGELFF	TGTGCCAGCAGCCAGGGTGCGGGGGCAACCGGGGAGCTGTTTTTT
-	-	TRBV15	TRBJ1-5	CATSDGVLNQPQHF	TGTGCCACCTCAGATGGGGTACTCAATCAGCCCCAGCATTTT
TRBD2	-	TRBV7-3	TRBJ2-5	CASSVGVGGGAGGFGVQYF	TGTGCCAGCAGCGTAGGCGTCGGCGGGGGCGCGGGGGGTTTTGGTGTCCAGTACTTC
TRBD1	many	TRBV7-9	TRBJ2-1	CASALQSWDRGLHEQFF	TGTGCCAGCGCATTGCAAAGTTGGGACAGGGGGCTTCATGAGCAGTTCTTC
-	many	TRBV7-2	TRBJ2-1	CASSPDRSSYNEQFF	TGTGCCAGCAGCCCCGACAGAAGCTCCTACAATGAGCAGTTCTTC
-	-	TRBV10-3	TRBJ1-2	CAISGTRGEGYGYTF	TGTGCCATCAGTGGGACAAGGGGCGAGGGCTATGGCTACACCTTC
-	many	TRBV5-1	TRBJ1-2	CASSLAQDNYGYTF	TGCGCCAGCAGCTTGGCCCAAGATAACTATGGCTACACCTTC
TRBD1	-	TRBV24-1	TRBJ1-5	CASSLRGGGTGSGSNQPQHF	TGTGCCAGCAGTTTGAGGGGAGGCGGGACAGGTTCTGGTAGCAATCAGCCCCAGCATTTT
-	-	TRBV25-1	TRBJ2-5	CASSVGSQTQYF	TGTGCCAGCAGTGTGGGCAGCCAGACCCAGTACTTC
-	many	TRBV12-3/TRBV12-4	TRBJ2-1	CASSPQIGKVEQFF	TGTGCCAGCAGTCCCCAGATAGGGAAGGTTGAGCAGTTCTTC
-	-	TRBV7-9	TRBJ2-6	CASSLGGSNVLTF	TGTGCCAGCAGCTTAGGAGGGTCCAACGTCCTGACTTTC
-	many	TRBV19	TRBJ1-6	CASSTTGNSPLHF	TGTGCCAGTAGTACTACAGGGAACTCACCCCTCCACTTT
-	many	TRBV5-8	TRBJ2-3	CASSLEAPGADTQYF	TGTGCCAGCAGCTTGGAAGCCCCTGGTGCAGATACGCAGTATTTT
TRBD1	many	TRBV5-1	TRBJ2-3	CASSGGQEADTQYF	TGCGCCAGCAGCGGCGGACAGGAGGCAGATACGCAGTATTTT
-	-	TRBV6-6	TRBJ1-2	CASSPGGDGYTF	TGTGCCAGCAGCCCGGGGGGCGATGGCTACACCTTC
TRBD2	-	TRBV6-6	TRBJ2-3	CASSYRLAGGTDTQYF	TGTGCCAGCAGTTACCGACTAGCGGGGGGCACAGATACGCAGTATTTT
-	many	TRBV10-3	TRBJ1-1	CAIKSLQQGAFF	TGTGCCATCAAGTCGTTACAGCAGGGAGCTTTCTTT
-	many	TRBV29-1	TRBJ1-1	CSVEDGGLWNTEAFF	TGCAGCGTTGAAGATGGGGGACTGTGGAACACTGAAGCTTTCTTT
TRBD2	many	TRBV10-3	TRBJ2-6	CAIRGLALSGANVLTF	TGTGCCATCAGGGGACTAGCCCTCTCCGGGGCCAACGTCCTGACTTTC
-	-	TRBV15	TRBJ1-2	CATSRAGEGNYGYTF	TGTGCCACCAGCAGAGCGGGGGAGGGTAACTATGGCTACACCTTC